The clone carrying this T cell receptor beta chain has a count of ten or more. Its antigen remains unknown. The data were taken from a study of CD8 T cells in ankylosing spondylitis. Study results and caveats: Certain motif variants had earlier been reported in reactive arthritis synovial fluid and blood.

TCRdb re-called the 5' RACE reads with MiXCR, one entry per CDR3 protein. Of 200,000 to 300,000 distinct CDR3 sequences listed, approximately 8% were seen once; the top ten hold more than 4%. The germline CDR1 and CDR2 sequences are MNHNS and SASEGT. Trimming stripped 6 bases from V and 3 bases from J, with 26 bases between. CDR3 length equals 18 residues. The material sequenced was blood, either unsorted or a sorted T cell fraction (not recorded which). This sequence originates from a female donor with ankylosing spondylitis or in good health (not recorded which). The chain links TRBV6-1 to TRBJ2-5, with D tentatively TRBD1 or TRBD2 (6 bases each). The CDR3 DNA follows: TGTGCCAGCAGCCTTCGGGTAGGGGGGAGGTCTGGCAAAGAGACCCAGTACTTC. This sequence encodes CASSLRVGGRSGKETQYF.